Below, 30 T cell receptor beta chains from the same sample are listed, as sequenced in a study of blood T cell repertoires in COVID-19. The method was immunoSEQ multiplex PCR; TCRdb's version includes in-frame clones alone and lacks a portion of them. The table includes about 150,000 clones, about four fifths detected once. The source material was peripheral blood. All receptors derive from a man aged 60 to 69 with acute or convalescent COVID-19.

This chain uses TRBV28 with TRBJ1-5, with D maybe TRBD1 (5 bases). V was shortened by 2 bases and J by 1 base, with 9 bases between the two germline ends. The CDR3 loop spans 15 amino acids. The germline CDR1 and CDR2 sequences are MDHEN and SYDVKM. CDR3: CASSLMGRSNQPQHF. The CDR3 bases are TGTGCCAGCAGTTTAATGGGGCGGAGCAATCAGCCCCAGCATTTT.

This clone was detected once. This chain links TRBV4-2 with TRBJ2-2, with 11 nucleotides matching TRBD2. The CDR3 covers 17 residues. The ends lost 0 bases at V and 5 bases at J; junction bases unmatched: 5. Germline assignment: CDR1 LGHNA and CDR2 YNFKEQ. CDR3 sequence: CASSQELAGDFTGELFF. CDR3 DNA: TGTGCCAGCAGCCAAGAACTAGCGGGGGACTTTACCGGGGAGCTGTTTTTT.

This clone was seen a single time. The chain has TRBV28 and TRBJ1-2; D may be TRBD1 (6 bases). This CDR3 comprises 14 residues. V lost 8 bases, J lost 4 bases, and 17 bases lay in between. The germline V gene has CDR1 MDHEN and CDR2 SYDVKM. CDR3 protein: CASHRGAQSYGYTF. In DNA, the CDR3 is TGTGCCAGCCATCGGGGGGCGCAGAGCTATGGCTACACCTTC.

A word on this clone: This CDR3 is also generated by other DNA sequences in the sample. The rearrangement links TRBV5-1 to TRBJ1-4; D gene unclear. Germline CDR1 reads SGHRS; CDR2 reads YFSETQ. This CDR3 comprises 14 residues. Trimming took 2 bases from V and 2 from J, leaving 7 bases between them. CDR3 DNA sequence: TGCGCCAGCAGCTTAGGCGGCACTAATGAAAAACTGTTTTTT. Translated, it gives CASSLGGTNEKLFF.

The chain recombines TRBV4-1 with TRBJ2-1; 12 bases are a match to TRBD1. The CDR3 covers 16 residues. V gave up 0 bases and J gave up 10 bases; unmatched junction bases: 7. The germline gives CDR1 MGHRA, CDR2 YSYEKL. CDR3 protein: CASSQDRDRGRLEQFF. Written as DNA, the CDR3 is TGCGCCAGCAGCCAAGATAGGGACAGGGGGCGATTAGAGCAGTTCTTC.

The gene calls are TRBV7-9 and TRBJ2-7; TRBD2 is a possible D gene (5 bases). From germline, CDR1 is SEHNR and CDR2 FQNEAQ (reference sequence). CDR3 length: 13 amino acids. V lost 4 bases to trimming and J lost 6 bases, with 13 bases between them. The CDR3 DNA reads as TGTGCCAGCAGCTCCGACGGGGTCCGCGAGCAGTACTTC. Translation gives CASSSDGVREQYF.

The genes are TRBV13 and TRBJ2-3, with 12 bases fitting TRBD2. Per germline, CDR1 PRHDT and CDR2 FYEKMQ (reference sequence). Trimming at V came to 3 bases and at J to 6 bases, leaving 4 bases not matched to a gene. The CDR3 length is 15 residues. CDR3 protein: CASSFRTSGADTQYF. The DNA for the CDR3 is TGTGCCAGCAGCTTCCGGACTAGCGGGGCCGATACGCAGTATTTT.

The chain is built from TRBV7-9 and TRBJ2-7, with D perhaps TRBD2 (5 bases). Germline CDR1 reads SEHNR; CDR2 reads FQNEAQ (reference sequence). Trimming cost V 3 bases and J 4 bases, with 10 bases left between them. The CDR3 has 13 residues. DNA of the CDR3: TGTGCCAGCAGCTTGTACGGGGAGTACGAGCAGTACTTC. Translation gives CASSLYGEYEQYF.

This clone was seen more than once but under ten times. The rearrangement links TRBV6-5 to TRBJ1-5; D is ambiguous. The germline gives CDR1 MNHEY, CDR2 SVGAGI. V was clipped by 4 bases and J by 7 bases, with 20 bases between them. The CDR3 consists of 16 residues. The CDR3 nucleotides read TGTGCCAGCAGTTCCTTCGGCCTACTATCGGGACAGCCCCAGCATTTT. The encoded protein is CASSSFGLLSGQPQHF.

The V and J genes are TRBV6-5 and TRBJ1-1, with D possibly TRBD1 on 6 matching bases. Germline-derived CDR1 and CDR2 are MNHEY and SVGAGI. V lost 3 bases, J lost 0 bases, and 11 bases lay in between. This CDR3 comprises 15 residues. CDR3 loop: CASSYRQAMNTEAFF. DNA of the CDR3: TGTGCCAGCAGTTATCGACAGGCCATGAACACTGAAGCTTTCTTT.

V and J are TRBV5-5 and TRBJ1-5, with D hard to call. The V gene lost 1 base and the J gene lost 0 bases, with 11 bases spanning the gap. The CDR3 runs to 16 residues. Germline V gene data show CDR1 as SGHKS and CDR2 as YYEKEE (reference sequence). In nucleotides, the CDR3 is TGTGCCAGCAGCTTGATTGGTCGGGGTAGCAATCAGCCCCAGCATTTT. It specifies CASSLIGRGSNQPQHF.

The chain recombines TRBV3-1 (or the pseudogene TRBV3-2) with TRBJ1-1, with a weak D call TRBD1 (6 bases). The CDR3 consists of 14 residues. V gave up 4 bases and J gave up 6 bases, with 15 bases separating them. Germline V CDR1 and CDR2: LGHDT, YNNKEL (reference sequence). The CDR3 DNA reads as TGTGCCAGCAGCCCCAGGGGAACGGCCGCTGAAGCTTTCTTT. This encodes CASSPRGTAAEAFF.

The J gene is TRBJ1-5, the V gene TRBV25-1; 9 nucleotides agree with TRBD1. CDR1 MGHDK and CDR2 SYGVNS come from the germline V gene. The CDR3 contains 14 residues. J lost 7 bases, V lost 5 bases, and 6 bases had no gene match. The CDR3 loop reads CASSPGTGTQPQHF. The CDR3, as DNA: TGTGCCAGCAGTCCCGGGACAGGGACGCAGCCCCAGCATTTT.

The chain couples TRBV2 to TRBJ2-2; possible D gene TRBD1, 5 bases. The CDR3 totals 13 residues. Trimming left V 6 bases short and J 5 bases short, with 10 bases between. CDR1 and CDR2 (germline): SNHLY, FYNNEI. This CDR3 is CASRQDSTGELFF. CDR3 bases: TGTGCCAGCAGGCAAGACAGTACCGGGGAGCTGTTTTTT. Supplemented by reference TRBV2 and TRBJ2-2, the full variable domain reads EPEVTQTPSHQVTQMGQEVILRCVPISNHLYFYWYRQILGQKVEFLVSFYNNEISEKSEIFDDQFSVERPDGSNFTLKIRSTKLEDSAMYFCASRQDSTGELFFGEGSRLTVL.

The chain joins TRBV6-6 to TRBJ2-2, with D possibly being TRBD1 (5 bases). Trimming shortened V by 7 bases and J by 4 bases, and 13 bases separated the two germline ends. The CDR3 consists of 14 residues. The germline V gene has CDR1 MNHNY and CDR2 SVGAGI (reference sequence). The CDR3 loop reads CASTLKGSTGELFF. CDR3 coding DNA: TGTGCCAGCACTCTCAAGGGGTCCACCGGGGAGCTGTTTTTT.

The chain carries TRBV4-2 and TRBJ1-3, with 9 bases aligning to TRBD1. V was pared by 4 bases and J by 0 bases, with 4 bases of the junction left unmatched. The CDR3 is made up of 16 amino acids. The germline gives CDR1 LGHNA, CDR2 YNFKEQ. CDR3 sequence reads: CASSPDRGGSGNTIYF. In DNA form, the CDR3 reads TGTGCCAGCAGCCCGGACAGGGGAGGCTCTGGAAACACCATATATTTT.

V and J are TRBV19 and TRBJ1-5, with D perhaps TRBD1 (6 bases). From germline, CDR1 is LNHDA and CDR2 SQIVND (reference sequence). Trimming took off 9 bases at V and 2 bases at J, with 8 bases between the two ends. CDR3 size: 12 residues. CDR3 DNA sequence: TGTGCCAGCCGGACAGGCAATCAGCCCCAGCATTTT. Protein sequence: CASRTGNQPQHF.

In DNA, the CDR3 is TGTGCCAGTAGTCTTACGGGACAGGGGGACTATGGCTACACCTTC. Amino acid sequence: CASSLTGQGDYGYTF. The chain has TRBV19 and TRBJ1-2, with 11 nucleotides matching TRBD1. The ends lost 5 bases at V and 3 bases at J; junction bases unmatched: 5. CDR1 LNHDA and CDR2 SQIVND come from the germline V gene (reference sequence). The CDR3 is 15 amino acids.

The V gene is TRBV19, the J gene TRBJ1-1; the match to TRBD1 covers 8 bases. This CDR3 is built from 15 residues. The J segment lost 4 bases and the V segment lost 5 bases, leaving 9 bases of the junction unmatched. Germline CDR1 and CDR2: LNHDA and SQIVND (reference sequence). Written as DNA, the CDR3 is TGTGCCAGTAGTGGACAGGGTAACCTAGGCACTGAAGCTTTCTTT. It specifies CASSGQGNLGTEAFF.

The chain couples TRBV18 to TRBJ2-7, with unresolved D. The germline V and J ends were trimmed by 2 bases and 3 bases, with 14 bases remaining between them. The CDR3 sequence is 15 residues long. The germline V gene encodes CDR1 KGHSH and CDR2 LQKENI. CDR3 in amino acids: CASSPRSRDFYEQYF. In DNA form, the CDR3 reads TGTGCCAGCTCACCAAGGAGTCGCGACTTCTACGAGCAGTACTTC.

This clone was observed a handful of times. The chain uses TRBV5-1 and TRBJ2-5; 7 nucleotides line up with TRBD1. The CDR3 is 16 residues long. V gave up 4 bases and J gave up 3 bases; unmatched junction bases: 12. In germline, CDR1 is SGHRS, CDR2 YFSETQ. The CDR3 DNA reads TGCGCCAGCAGCAAACGACAGGGTGGGGGAGAAGAGACCCAGTACTTC. It is translated as CASSKRQGGGEETQYF.

A remark on this clone: Other DNA sequences in this sample translate to the same CDR3. The CDR3 loop reads CSVEDRGFYGYTF. In DNA, the CDR3 is TGCAGCGTTGAAGATCGGGGGTTCTATGGCTACACCTTC. This chain uses TRBV29-1 with TRBJ1-2, with D possibly TRBD1 on 5 matching bases. This CDR3 has 13 residues. CDR1 is SQVTM and CDR2 is ANQGSEA in the germline V gene. V was trimmed by 0 bases and J by 4 bases, leaving 9 bases between them. Together with reference TRBV29-1 and TRBJ1-2, the CDR3 gives the full variable domain: SAVISQKPSRDICQRGTSLTIQCQVDSQVTMMFWYRQQPGQSLTLIATANQGSEATYESGFVIDKFPISRPNLTFSTLTVSNMSPEDSSIYLCSVEDRGFYGYTFGSGTRLTVV.

DNA of the CDR3: TGTGCCAGCAGTGATATCGTTCCTCAGGGGACGGGTAGCAATCAGCCCCAGCATTTT. Protein sequence: CASSDIVPQGTGSNQPQHF. The chain has TRBV2 and TRBJ1-5; a possible D gene is TRBD1 (6 bases). This CDR3 spans 19 amino acids. The germline CDR1 and CDR2 sequences are SNHLY and FYNNEI. V dropped 3 bases and J dropped 0 bases, with 21 bases sitting between them.

The rearrangement links TRBV5-6 to TRBJ2-7; 7 bases agree with TRBD2. V trimming: 1 base; J trimming: 6 bases; junction bases outside the gene matches: 1. Germline-derived CDR1 and CDR2 are SGHDT and YYEEEE. The CDR3 contains 12 residues. DNA of the CDR3: TGTGCCAGCAGCTTGTGGGAGGGCGAGCAGTACTTC. It specifies CASSLWEGEQYF.

The chain couples TRBV7-3 to TRBJ2-7, with 9 bases aligning to TRBD2. Germline CDR1 reads SGHTA; CDR2 reads FQGTGA. This CDR3 is 15 amino acids long. Unmatched junction bases numbered 7, after V lost 5 bases and J lost 2 bases. The CDR3 loop is CASSLRLAAPYEQYF. The CDR3 nucleotides read TGTGCCAGCAGCCTTAGACTAGCGGCGCCCTACGAGCAGTACTTC.

Only a few counts were recorded for this clone. The genes are TRBV19 and TRBJ2-1; D is unclear. Germline V CDR1 and CDR2: LNHDA, SQIVND (reference sequence). The CDR3 has 14 amino acids. The V gene lost 1 base and the J gene lost 5 bases, with 9 bases spanning the gap. CDR3 sequence (DNA): TGTGCCAGTAGTATAGTAAACAGTCACAATGAGCAGTTCTTC. Residues: CASSIVNSHNEQFF.

This clone was recorded once. The chain has TRBV15 and TRBJ1-6, with 8 bases identical to TRBD1. The V gene's germline CDR1 is LNHNV and CDR2 YYDKDF (reference sequence). Trimming removed 9 bases from V and 8 bases from J; junction bases left unmatched: 12. CDR3 length: 15 amino acids. The CDR3 sequence: CATHTEQGVDSPLHF. As DNA, the CDR3 is TGTGCCACTCACACTGAACAGGGGGTTGATTCACCCCTCCACTTT. Together with reference TRBV15 and TRBJ1-6, the CDR3 gives the full variable domain: DAMVIQNPRYQVTQFGKPVTLSCSQTLNHNVMYWYQQKSSQAPKLLFHYYDKDFNNEADTPDNFQSRRPNTSFCFLDIRSPGLGDTAMYLCATHTEQGVDSPLHFGNGTRLTVT.

This clone was observed once. The V and J genes are TRBV29-1 and TRBJ1-5, with D possibly TRBD1 on 6 matching bases. V was shortened by 7 bases and J by 7 bases, with 14 bases between the two germline ends. The CDR3 spans 12 residues. Germline values: CDR1 SQVTM, CDR2 ANQGSEA. CDR3 bases: TGCAGCGGTTACAGGGATGGACAGCCCCAGCATTTT. It is translated as CSGYRDGQPQHF.

The chain combines TRBV11-2 with TRBJ2-1, with 7 bases aligning to TRBD1. Germline CDR1 SGHAT, CDR2 FQNNGV. The J segment lost 7 bases and the V segment lost 5 bases, leaving 11 bases of the junction unmatched. This CDR3 region has 15 residues. The CDR3 nucleotides read TGTGCCAGCAGCCTTCGGGGACAGCTGGTGAATGAGCAGTTCTTC. It encodes CASSLRGQLVNEQFF.

The chain recombines TRBV2 with TRBJ1-3; perhaps TRBD1 as D (6 bases). The CDR3 has 15 amino acids. Trimming cost V 4 bases and J 0 bases, with 10 bases left between them. Germline V gene lookup returns CDR1 SNHLY and CDR2 FYNNEI. The chain's CDR3 is CASSAGHLSGNTIYF. The DNA for the CDR3 is TGTGCCAGCAGTGCGGGACACCTCTCTGGAAACACCATATATTTT.